This entry concerns a single TCR beta chain. This sample is part of a study of blood T cell repertoires in COVID-19. The wider study: Sites across the United States, Italy and Spain contributed samples from acute and convalescent COVID-19. PBMCs, B-cell-depleted T cells, or T cells provided the cDNA or gDNA that made up the material.

The V and J ends lost 8 bases and 5 bases, in that order; junction bases with no gene match: 8. The CDR3 has 14 residues. CDR1 MGHRA and CDR2 YSYEKL come from the germline V gene. Patients of the Seattle cohort, enrolled during active infection, were followed longitudinally. Source study methods: From reference gene primer amplification, estimates of nucleated cell counts were derived. The assay was immunoSEQ multiplex PCR, and TCRdb's table has in-frame clones only and misses some. The D gene and trimming were derived from the DNA, and the V and J assignments and clone size from that table. The table lists roughly 160,000 clones, 70% to 80% of them singletons.

This sequence was found in a woman aged 60 to 75 with COVID-19, enrolled during active disease. The chain recombines TRBV4-1 with TRBJ1-5; 8 bases are a match to TRBD1. The sample was peripheral blood. In DNA, the CDR3 is TGCGCCAGCTCCTCAGGGGGCCGGGATCAGCCCCAGCATTTT. This gives the protein CASSSGGRDQPQHF.